This TCR beta chain was recorded in a study of OX40 agonist ivuxolimab in advanced cancers. TCRdb's table, derived via immunoSEQ multiplex PCR, lists solely in-frame clones and lacks some. This sample yields some 60,000 clones, of which 70% to 90% are seen a single time; 3.5% to 4% belongs to the top ten. In the case of this clone: The antigen remains unidentified.

The study's findings and limits: Normalized expansion of T-cell clones was also low for some nonresponders.

The CDR3 sequence is 13 residues long. The V end lost 3 bases, the J end lost 2 bases, and 7 bases lay between the germline ends. The germline V gene encodes CDR1 SGHDN and CDR2 FVKESK. This receptor was obtained from an adult with an advanced solid tumor such as melanoma, head and neck, liver or kidney cancer. Here the sequenced sample was CD4+ or CD8+ T cells sorted from blood, taken in a trial of the OX40 agonist ivuxolimab. The rearrangement uses TRBV14 and TRBJ1-1; the D gene is possibly TRBD1 (5 bases). CDR3: CASSQQGNTEAFF. The CDR3 DNA sequence: TGTGCCAGCAGCCAGCAGGGTAACACTGAAGCTTTCTTT.